The 21 T cell receptor beta chains given below trace back to one sample, sequenced in a study of shared clonotypes between healthy human individuals. Only in-frame clones appear in the TCRdb table, and some are missing; sequencing was by immunoSEQ multiplex PCR. The repertoire holds about 2.3 million clones, with 92% as singletons. The sample was naive CD4+ T cells from PBMCs. Described subset: CD45RA+ positively selected. The receptors stem from a man aged 18 to 35 in good health. Some clones in this sample may be carry-over from other donors' samples.

This clone was observed once. The rearrangement links TRBV6-5 to TRBJ2-4, with 7 bases lining up with TRBD2. CDR1 and CDR2 from the germline V gene are MNHEY and SVGAGI. Losses at the gene ends were 2 bases for V and 1 base for J; bases not matched to a gene: 2. The CDR3 extends over 15 amino acids. The DNA for the CDR3 is TGTGCCAGCAGTTACGCGGGGGTTGCCAAAAACATTCAGTACTTC. Its protein is CASSYAGVAKNIQYF.

The rearrangement uses TRBV6-5 and TRBJ1-5; unclear D gene. Germline values: CDR1 MNHEY, CDR2 SVGAGI. Trimming took 5 bases from V and 6 from J, leaving 17 bases between them. The CDR3 sequence is 15 residues long. The CDR3 region is CASSRVYLSSQPQHF. In DNA form, the CDR3 reads TGTGCCAGCAGTAGGGTTTACTTATCGAGTCAGCCCCAGCATTTT.

The CDR3: CAIKSSGNTIYF. DNA of the CDR3: TGTGCGATCAAAAGCTCTGGAAACACCATATATTTT. The chain combines TRBV28 with TRBJ1-3; D gene unclear. The CDR3 is made up of 12 amino acids. The germline CDR1 and CDR2 sequences are MDHEN and SYDVKM.

This clone was counted once. The gene calls are TRBV7-9 and TRBJ2-1; possible D gene TRBD1, 6 bases. This CDR3 is 15 amino acids long. The V gene lost 2 bases and the J gene lost 7 bases, with 15 bases spanning the gap. Germline V lookup: CDR1 SEHNR, CDR2 FQNEAQ (reference sequence). CDR3 amino acids: CASSLIWDNENEQFF. The CDR3 DNA is TGTGCCAGCAGCTTAATTTGGGACAACGAAAATGAGCAGTTCTTC.

The CDR3 loop reads CASSQGLAGGYLETQYF. In nucleotides, the CDR3 is TGTGCCAGCAGCCAGGGACTAGCGGGAGGATACTTAGAGACCCAGTACTTC. This sequence joins TRBV7-6 and TRBJ2-5; 15 bases fit TRBD2. V lost 5 bases, J lost 4 bases, and 8 bases stayed unmatched. CDR1 is SGHVS and CDR2 is FNYEAQ in the germline V gene. The CDR3 covers 17 residues.

This chain joins TRBV7-9 and TRBJ2-2, with TRBD1 matching over 7 bases. The CDR3 runs to 16 residues. The V gene end was trimmed by 5 bases and the J gene end by 2 bases; junction bases not matched to a gene: 8. Germline V gene data show CDR1 as SEHNR and CDR2 as FQNEAQ (reference sequence). For the CDR3, the DNA is TGTGCCAGCAGCAATCGACAGGGTAAAAACACCGGGGAGCTGTTTTTT. It translates to CASSNRQGKNTGELFF. Variable domain in full (rest from reference TRBV7-9 and TRBJ2-2): DTGVSQNPRHKITKRGQNVTFRCDPISEHNRLYWYRQTLGQGPEFLTYFQNEAQLEKSRLLSDRFSAERPKGSFSTLEIQRTEQGDSAMYLCASSNRQGKNTGELFFGEGSRLTVL.

The rearrangement uses TRBV7-2 and TRBJ2-5; D gene ambiguous. This CDR3 is built from 14 residues. Germline assignment: CDR1 SGHTA and CDR2 FQGNSA. V was pared by 1 base and J by 5 bases, with 11 bases between. CDR3: CASSLGGLLETQYF. In nucleotides, the CDR3 is TGTGCCAGCAGCTTAGGCGGTCTATTGGAGACCCAGTACTTC.

V and J are TRBV27 and TRBJ2-1; perhaps TRBD1 as D (5 bases). The germline gives CDR1 MNHEY, CDR2 SMNVEV (reference sequence). The CDR3 covers 14 residues. Trimming removed 5 bases at V and 0 bases at J, with 8 bases between. The CDR3 bases are TGTGCCAGCAGTGGACAAGGCTCCTACAATGAGCAGTTCTTC. Its protein is CASSGQGSYNEQFF.

The chain couples TRBV25-1 to TRBJ2-7, with TRBD1 identical over 8 bases. The germline gives CDR1 MGHDK, CDR2 SYGVNS. The V gene end was trimmed by 1 base and the J gene end by 6 bases; junction bases not matched to a gene: 5. This CDR3 is 14 amino acids long. CDR3 region: CASSESGRGPEQYF. CDR3 sequence (DNA): TGTGCCAGCAGTGAATCAGGCAGGGGGCCCGAGCAGTACTTC.

The V gene is TRBV6-5, the J gene TRBJ2-1; 7 bases are shared with TRBD2. The CDR3 contains 13 residues. Trimming cost V 7 bases and J 8 bases; bases outside gene matches: 8. CDR1 and CDR2 (germline): MNHEY, SVGAGI. CDR3 region: CASTRTSMDEQFF. CDR3 bases: TGTGCCAGCACCCGGACTAGTATGGATGAGCAGTTCTTC.

The chain employs TRBV5-1 and TRBJ1-4; tentative D call: TRBD1 (5 bases). The CDR3 loop spans 15 amino acids. Germline V gene data show CDR1 as SGHRS and CDR2 as YFSETQ. V dropped 4 bases and J dropped 4 bases, with 14 bases sitting between them. In DNA, the CDR3 is TGCGCCAGCAGCCCTTGGGGGGTTCTTAATGAAAAACTGTTTTTT. It encodes CASSPWGVLNEKLFF.

The chain couples TRBV11-2 to TRBJ1-1; a possible D gene is TRBD1 (6 bases). The CDR3 is made up of 14 amino acids. Germline CDR1 reads SGHAT; CDR2 reads FQNNGV. The ends were cut back, 6 bases at V and 5 bases at J, with 16 bases in the middle. The CDR3 coding sequence is TGTGCCAGCAGTCTAACGGGGGCTGGGACTGAAGCTTTCTTT. Its translation: CASSLTGAGTEAFF.

V is TRBV6-6 and J is TRBJ2-5; TRBD1 aligns across 12 bases. Trimming removed 6 bases from V and 5 bases from J; junction bases left unmatched: 7. The CDR3 has 15 amino acids. The germline V gene encodes CDR1 MNHNY and CDR2 SVGAGI (reference sequence). CDR3 amino acids: CASSQGQGAWETQYF. The CDR3 DNA reads as TGTGCCAGCAGCCAGGGACAGGGGGCTTGGGAGACCCAGTACTTC.

The CDR3 nucleotides are TGTGCCAGCAGCTTAGACGGGGGGTACGGTGAAAAACTGTTTTTT. This gives the protein CASSLDGGYGEKLFF. The chain couples TRBV7-9 to TRBJ1-4; TRBD1 might be the D (5 bases). The V end lost 1 base, the J end lost 7 bases, and 13 bases lay between the germline ends. Germline V lookup: CDR1 SEHNR, CDR2 FQNEAQ (reference sequence). The CDR3 runs to 15 residues.

The chain combines TRBV10-3 with TRBJ2-1; 12 bases align to TRBD2. V lost 6 bases and J lost 7; bases outside the gene matches: 10. From germline, CDR1 is ENHRY and CDR2 SYGVKD. There are 16 residues in the CDR3. The CDR3 bases are TGTGCCATCAGCGACGAAGGACTAGCGGGGATAAATGAGCAGTTCTTC. Translated: CAISDEGLAGINEQFF.

This chain links TRBV5-1 with TRBJ1-1, with TRBD1 identical over 8 bases. With 4 bases clipped from V and 5 bases from J, the junction kept 4 bases outside the gene matches. Germline CDR1 and CDR2: SGHRS and YFSETQ. The CDR3 sequence is 13 residues long. The CDR3 bases are TGCGCCAGCAGCAGACGGACAGGGACTGAAGCTTTCTTT. The encoded protein is CASSRRTGTEAFF.

As to this clone: This same CDR3 is encoded by further DNA sequences in the sample. The gene calls are TRBV7-2 and TRBJ1-5, with a weak D call TRBD1 (5 bases). Germline CDR1 SGHTA, CDR2 FQGNSA. The CDR3 extends over 13 amino acids. Deletions cut 6 bases from V and 1 base from J, with 7 bases between. The CDR3 DNA is TGTGCCAGCAGTTCAGGGAGCAATCAGCCCCAGCATTTT. Translating it yields CASSSGSNQPQHF.

This chain uses TRBV5-4 with TRBJ2-7; D not certain. This CDR3 is built from 13 residues. V lost 0 bases, J lost 6 bases, and 10 bases lay in between. Germline V gene sequence: CDR1 SGHNT, CDR2 YYREEE (reference sequence). For the CDR3, the DNA is TGTGCCAGCAGCTTGGCTGCTGAAATCGAGCAGTACTTC. Residues: CASSLAAEIEQYF.

Note on this clone: This CDR3 is missing its conserved last phenylalanine or tryptophan, likely due to a read error. V gene TRBV5-3 combines with J gene TRBJ1-1; D not resolved. TRBV5-3 is classed as an ORF, of uncertain function. This CDR3 spans 13 amino acids. Trimming took off 8 bases at V and 0 bases at J, with 11 bases between the two ends. CDR3 sequence reads: CASSEGMNTEAFL. The CDR3 DNA sequence: TGTGCCAGCAGTGAGGGTATGAACACTGAAGCTTTCCTT.

For this clone: Other DNA sequences in the same sample also yield this CDR3. The rearrangement uses TRBV6-5 and TRBJ1-2; D is unresolved. Trimming took 0 bases from V and 7 from J, leaving 9 bases between them. Per the germline V gene, CDR1 is MNHEY and CDR2 is SVGAGI. This CDR3 has 13 residues. The CDR3 here is CASSYSGVSGYTF. The CDR3 DNA reads TGTGCCAGCAGTTACTCGGGAGTTTCTGGCTACACCTTC.

The chain uses TRBV5-8 and TRBJ1-1; the match to TRBD1 covers 7 bases. Germline CDR1 is SGHTS and CDR2 is YDEGEE. The CDR3 loop spans 16 amino acids. Germline trimming cut 2 bases from V and 2 bases from J; bases unmatched to any gene: 9. The CDR3 loop is CASSLTRGLFNTEAFF. As DNA, the CDR3 is TGTGCCAGCAGCTTAACGAGGGGGCTGTTTAACACTGAAGCTTTCTTT.